This TCR beta chain was recovered during a study of human T cells and chemical hapten exposure listed by TCRdb under 2021. A note on the overall study: For sensitization, 2% DPC in acetone was applied to a roughly 2 cm by roughly 2 cm area of upper inner arm skin. Weekly therapeutic DPC doses were additionally applied to the scalp of patients throughout the roughly 23-week study period. Patch testing on the upper back used Finn chambers containing 0.01% DPC, with scoring done after 6 days according to International Contact Dermatitis Research Group standards. Most of the patients in the cohort were female, and the cohort covered alopecia areata with under or over 50% scalp involvement, alopecia totalis and alopecia universalis. Libraries were combined into a pool for sequencing, and differences in TCR yield between samples came mainly from small differences in library volumes within the pool. The study tracked peripheral blood TCR repertoire changes in vivo during primary and secondary sensitization to the hapten diphenylcyclopropenone (DPC) in alopecia patients. Blood samples were taken from patients before sensitization (week 0) and at 2, 6 and about 24 weeks after DPC sensitization. For TCR sequencing, blood came from 25 to 35 alopecia patients at anywhere from one to four time points (pre-sensitization, 2, 6 and 24 weeks).

A few counts support this clonotype. No cognate antigen has been identified for it. No base quality values were provided; no much bigger clone lies one nucleotide off. The study at large found these results: Significantly more large CDR3 similarity clusters were formed by expanded TCRs than by pre-sensitization or healthy control sets, consistent with antigen-driven responses. The number of PT1 expanded TCRs positively correlated with patch test score, significant at thresholds 8, 16 and 32 but not 4. All patients had alopecia, a presumed autoimmune disease, so their immune response might differ from that of healthy individuals. Repeated subsampling changed both the strength of the expansion versus patch-test correlation and the threshold at which that correlation became significant. No change with DPC sensitization was found in the number of TCRs above 1 in 1000 frequency, and no evidence of global repertoire structure alterations was found.

The CDR3 runs 15 amino acids, cysteine and phenylalanine included. The sequence is cut down to CDR3 DNA, 45 bases in frame from base 1. The germline V gene yields MGHDK for CDR1 and SYGVNS for CDR2. Unmatched junction bases come to 7, with V trimmed by 2 bases and J by 4 bases. Preparation of the library involved RACE. These reads were obtained on a NextSeq 500. Library preparation attached unique molecular identifiers to individual cDNA molecules for quantitative, reproducible TCR counting. For every blood RNA sample, sequencing covered both the TCR alpha and TCR beta chains. Per the authors' processing: Samples had a median of roughly 99,000 TCRs, with a range from roughly 20,000 to 690,600. V, J and CDR3 annotation of the TCR reads was performed with the Decombinator software suite. Every sample was subsampled to the same number of TCRs (28,000) for the PS versus PT1 abundance plots. Expanded TCRs were defined as absent before sensitization and observed at least eight times at the 2-week time point. TCRdb reanalyzed the raw reads on its own, using fastp at Q25 for trimming and MiXCR for clone calling, and kept in-frame beta chains. Each CDR3 protein gets just one entry, which takes the most common genes and DNA from the rows behind it. The V and J calls and clone size are TCRdb's, not the authors'. The sample profile shows about 270,000 distinct CDR3 sequences; 7.7% of them were found once. Of the sample, 0.9% to 1.5% is held by the ten largest clones.

The time point label, as the study defines it: pre-sensitization, week 0. The treatment or condition label corresponds to: therapeutic diphenylcyclopropenone sensitization with weekly scalp DPC. Blood at each patch-test visit was drawn before the patch test was applied. Patients were considered eligible if aged 18 to 70, diagnosed with alopecia and deemed suitable for DPC therapy, and patients were excluded if pregnant. Total RNA was extracted from unfractionated whole blood that had been collected in Tempus Blood RNA tubes. This clonotype was obtained from a man aged 18 to 29 with alopecia areata. Some clones in this sample may be carry-over from other donors' samples. The sequence is built from TRBV25-1 and TRBJ2-5, and TRBD2 matches 7 of the central bases. Material: whole blood, obtained in connection with sensitization to the hapten diphenylcyclopropenone (DPC). The CDR3 amino acid sequence is: CASSELTSWGETQYF. The nucleotide sequence reads TGTGCCAGCAGTGAACTGACTAGCTGGGGAGAGACCCAGTACTTC.